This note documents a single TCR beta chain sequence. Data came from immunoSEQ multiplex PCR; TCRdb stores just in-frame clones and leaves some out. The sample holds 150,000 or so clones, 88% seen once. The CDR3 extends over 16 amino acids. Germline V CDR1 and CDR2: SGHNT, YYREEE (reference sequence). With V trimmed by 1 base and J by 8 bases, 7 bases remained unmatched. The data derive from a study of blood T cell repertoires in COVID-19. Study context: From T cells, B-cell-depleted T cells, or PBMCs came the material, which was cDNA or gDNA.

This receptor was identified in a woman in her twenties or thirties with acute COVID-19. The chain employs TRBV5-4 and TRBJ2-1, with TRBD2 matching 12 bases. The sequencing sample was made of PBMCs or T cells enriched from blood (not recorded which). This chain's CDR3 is CASSLRLAGGIDEQFF. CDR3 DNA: TGTGCCAGCAGCTTGAGGCTAGCGGGAGGGATCGATGAGCAGTTCTTC.